Below, 7 T cell receptor beta chains from the same sample are listed, as sequenced in a study of identifying expanded T cells in peripheral blood. TCRdb's table, derived via immunoSEQ multiplex PCR, lists solely in-frame clones and lacks some. The sample records roughly 96,000 clones, roughly 87% being singletons. Specimen: blood. These receptors all stem from a person aged 18 to 70 in good health.

This sequence joins TRBV19 and TRBJ2-3, with D hard to call. Per the germline V gene, CDR1 is LNHDA and CDR2 is SQIVND (reference sequence). The CDR3 contains 13 residues. V was shortened by 4 bases and J by 5 bases, with 10 bases between the two germline ends. CDR3 sequence reads: CASSNLFIDTQYF. In DNA form, the CDR3 reads TGTGCCAGTAGTAACCTGTTTATAGATACGCAGTATTTT.

The rearrangement uses TRBV19 and TRBJ1-3; D call uncertain. Trimming stripped 1 base from V and 0 bases from J, with 7 bases between. The CDR3 extends over 15 amino acids. Per the germline V gene, CDR1 is LNHDA and CDR2 is SQIVND (reference sequence). CDR3 residues: CASSIGDASGNTIYF. DNA of the CDR3: TGTGCCAGTAGTATAGGTGACGCCTCTGGAAACACCATATATTTT.

The chain carries TRBV19 and TRBJ2-3; 9 bases map to TRBD1. Germline V gene sequence: CDR1 LNHDA, CDR2 SQIVND (reference sequence). The CDR3 consists of 16 residues. The V gene end was trimmed by 3 bases and the J gene end by 2 bases; junction bases not matched to a gene: 6. Written as DNA, the CDR3 is TGTGCCAGTAGTATCGGAGGGACAGGGCCCACAGATACGCAGTATTTT. Translating it yields CASSIGGTGPTDTQYF.

The chain couples TRBV6-1 to TRBJ1-1; D uncertain. In germline, CDR1 is MNHNS, CDR2 SASEGT. With 5 bases removed from V and 5 bases from J, the gap between germline ends came to 12 bases. CDR3 length equals 13 residues. CDR3 nucleotide sequence: TGTGCCAGCAGTCTGGAGCTGGGTACTGAAGCTTTCTTT. This gives the protein CASSLELGTEAFF.

This chain connects TRBV5-1 to TRBJ2-7, with TRBD2 matching over 11 bases. J lost 4 bases, V lost 1 base, and 10 bases had no gene match. CDR3 length equals 17 residues. The germline V gene encodes CDR1 SGHRS and CDR2 YFSETQ. The CDR3 here is CASSLLAGGPLSYEQYF. The CDR3 DNA follows: TGCGCCAGCAGCTTGTTAGCGGGGGGGCCCCTTTCTTACGAGCAGTACTTC.

As DNA, the CDR3 is TGCGCCAGCCGCTCGAGGGGTCCGGGTGAAAAACTGTTTTTT. Translation: CASRSRGPGEKLFF. This sequence joins TRBV5-1 and TRBJ1-4, with a possible D match to TRBD1 (5 bases). V was cut by 7 bases and J by 7 bases, with 17 bases left in between. From germline, CDR1 is SGHRS and CDR2 YFSETQ. The CDR3 extends over 14 amino acids. The variable domain in full, with the rest retrieved from reference TRBV5-1 and TRBJ1-4, is KAGVTQTPRYLIKTRGQQVTLSCSPISGHRSVSWYQQTPGQGLQFLFEYFSETQRNKGNFPGRFSGRQFSNSRSEMNVSTLELGDSALYLCASRSRGPGEKLFFGSGTQLSVL.

This chain connects TRBV4-1 to TRBJ2-1, with unresolved D. Germline V gene data show CDR1 as MGHRA and CDR2 as YSYEKL. The V end was cut by 0 bases, the J end by 0 bases, with 9 bases between. This CDR3 region has 16 residues. The CDR3 sequence is CASSQDESPSYNEQFF. In DNA form, the CDR3 reads TGCGCCAGCAGCCAAGATGAAAGCCCCTCCTACAATGAGCAGTTCTTC.